One and the same sample provided the 17 T cell receptor beta chains below, sequenced in a study of CD8 T cells in Susac syndrome. RNA totalling about 0.5 to 1 ug underwent reverse transcription with random hexamers. In TCRdb, the immunoSEQ multiplex PCR reads were re-called with MiXCR into one record per CDR3 protein. This table holds tens of thousands of distinct CDR3 sequences, about 92% found once. Sequenced material: CD4+ T cells from PBMCs. All receptors come from a human donor with Susac syndrome.

The gene calls are TRBV29-1 and TRBJ2-5; D possibly corresponds to TRBD2 (6 bases). This CDR3 region has 12 residues. Trimming shortened V by 5 bases and J by 5 bases, and 12 bases separated the two germline ends. CDR1 is SQVTM and CDR2 is ANQGSEA in the germline V gene. The CDR3 loop is CSVFGGRETQYF. The CDR3 nucleotides read TGCAGCGTTTTTGGAGGGCGGGAGACCCAGTACTTC.

The chain is built from TRBV5-1 and TRBJ1-1; D is perhaps TRBD1 (5 bases). CDR3 size: 13 residues. V was shortened by 4 bases and J by 3 bases, with 10 bases between the two germline ends. Looked up from germline, CDR1 is SGHRS and CDR2 is YFSETQ. The CDR3: CASSKDTDTEAFF. The CDR3 DNA reads TGCGCCAGCAGCAAGGACACTGACACTGAAGCTTTCTTT. The full variable domain, with the rest looked up from reference TRBV5-1 and TRBJ1-1, is KAGVTQTPRYLIKTRGQQVTLSCSPISGHRSVSWYQQTPGQGLQFLFEYFSETQRNKGNFPGRFSGRQFSNSRSEMNVSTLELGDSALYLCASSKDTDTEAFFGQGTRLTVV.

This chain joins TRBV12-3 or TRBV12-4 and TRBJ1-1; D gene unclear. This CDR3 is built from 15 residues. Trimming cost V 3 bases and J 1 base, with 12 bases left between them. DNA of the CDR3: TGTGCCAGCAGTTTGCGAAGAGACCAGAACACTGAAGCTTTCTTT. Encoded protein: CASSLRRDQNTEAFF.

This chain joins TRBV3-1 and TRBJ2-5; TRBD2 agrees at 12 bases. This CDR3 region has 14 residues. Trimming removed 7 bases from V and 2 bases from J; junction bases left unmatched: 2. Germline CDR1 reads LGHDT; CDR2 reads YNNKEL (reference sequence). For the CDR3, the DNA is TGTGCCAGCAAGCTAGCGGGGGGGCAAGAGACCCAGTACTTC. Amino acids: CASKLAGGQETQYF.

The chain employs TRBV29-1 and TRBJ1-2; 7 bases match TRBD1. Germline CDR1 reads SQVTM; CDR2 reads ANQGSEA. V was pared by 6 bases and J by 4 bases, with 8 bases of the junction left unmatched. The CDR3 loop spans 13 amino acids. CDR3: CSVTQTGSYGYTF. For the CDR3, the DNA is TGCAGCGTGACCCAGACAGGGTCCTATGGCTACACCTTC.

The chain carries TRBV4-3 and TRBJ1-2; perhaps TRBD1 as D (5 bases). The ends were cut back, 2 bases at V and 4 bases at J, with 14 bases in the middle. Germline-derived CDR1 and CDR2 are LGHNA and YSLEER. The CDR3 consists of 15 residues. The CDR3 sequence is CASSQYQGFAYGYTF. In DNA, the CDR3 is TGCGCCAGCAGCCAATACCAGGGTTTCGCCTATGGCTACACCTTC.

Note on this clonotype: An end of the junction differs from the germline gene, which may be a read error. The V call is TRBV9, the J call TRBJ2-1; D gene unclear. The germline CDR1 and CDR2 sequences are SGDLS and YYNGEE. CDR3 length: 14 residues. The CDR3 DNA reads TGTGCCAGCAGCGTAGCGGTTAGTCCCAATGAGCAGTCCTTC. Protein sequence: CASSVAVSPNEQSF. The variable domain in full, with the rest retrieved from reference TRBV9 and TRBJ2-1, is DSGVTQTPKHLITATGQRVTLRCSPRSGDLSVYWYQQSLDQGLQFLIQYYNGEERAKGNILERFSAQQFPDLHSELNLSSLELGDSALYFCASSVAVSPNEQSFGPGTRLTVL.

The table lists this clonotype with a count of one. The CDR3 sequence: CASSAGMYRETQYF. The DNA for the CDR3 is TGTGCCAGCAGCGCCGGAATGTACCGTGAGACCCAGTACTTC. The chain uses TRBV5-5 and TRBJ2-5; D call uncertain. V was cut by 4 bases and J by 5 bases, with 15 bases left in between. The CDR3 extends over 14 amino acids. Germline V gene sequence: CDR1 SGHKS, CDR2 YYEKEE (reference sequence).

The V gene is TRBV12-5, the J gene TRBJ1-6; D remains unclear. The V gene's germline CDR1 is LGHNT and CDR2 FRNRAP. This CDR3 contains 11 residues. V gave up 7 bases and J gave up 8 bases, with 6 bases separating them. CDR3 in amino acids: CASASDSPLHF. CDR3 coding DNA: TGTGCTAGTGCCTCCGATTCACCCCTCCACTTT.

The V gene is TRBV3-1, the J gene TRBJ1-1, with D possibly matching TRBD1 (5 bases). In germline, CDR1 is LGHDT, CDR2 YNNKEL (reference sequence). The CDR3 length is 14 residues. V was pared by 4 bases and J by 8 bases, with 17 bases between. CDR3 sequence (DNA): TGTGCCAGCAGCCGCGATGGGACCCGCCCGGAAGCTTTCTTT. This gives the protein CASSRDGTRPEAFF.

The chain employs TRBV20-1 and TRBJ2-1; the D gene is possibly TRBD1 (5 bases). The V end lost 6 bases, the J end lost 11 bases, and 20 bases lay between the germline ends. Germline V gives CDR1 DFQATT, CDR2 SNEGSKA (reference sequence). CDR3 length equals 13 residues. The CDR3 protein is CSAPLAIRDKQFF. As DNA, the CDR3 is TGCAGTGCCCCCCTCGCGATCAGGGATAAGCAGTTCTTC.

J is TRBJ2-7 and V is TRBV20-1; no clear D gene. Trimming cost V 3 bases and J 5 bases, with 14 bases left between them. The CDR3 consists of 13 residues. Germline V gives CDR1 DFQATT, CDR2 SNEGSKA (reference sequence). CDR3 region: CSASYLAGNEQYF. Here the CDR3 DNA reads TGCAGTGCTAGTTACCTGGCTGGAAACGAGCAGTACTTC.

V gene TRBV5-4 combines with J gene TRBJ1-3; D gene uncertain. The CDR3 covers 14 residues. Germline lookup yields CDR1 SGHNT and CDR2 YYREEE (reference sequence). Between the trimmed V and J ends, which lost 2 bases and 0 bases, there was a span of 6 bases. As DNA, the CDR3 is TGTGCCAGCAGCTTACAAGGCTCTGGAAACACCATATATTTT. Protein product: CASSLQGSGNTIYF. Together with reference TRBV5-4 and TRBJ1-3, the CDR3 gives the full variable domain: ETGVTQSPTHLIKTRGQQVTLRCSSQSGHNTVSWYQQALGQGPQFIFQYYREEENGRGNFPPRFSGLQFPNYSSELNVNALELDDSALYLCASSLQGSGNTIYFGEGSWLTVV.

The chain carries TRBV14 and TRBJ2-3; D tentatively reads TRBD1 or TRBD2 (5 bases each). The germline CDR1 and CDR2 sequences are SGHDN and FVKESK. Trimming left V 8 bases short and J 9 bases short, with 6 bases between. The CDR3 contains 9 residues. The CDR3 DNA is TGTGCCAGCTGGGACACGCAGTATTTT. It is translated as CASWDTQYF.

The genes are TRBV6-1 and TRBJ1-6; 8 bases are shared with TRBD1. The germline V gene encodes CDR1 MNHNS and CDR2 SASEGT. The V segment lost 3 bases and the J segment 6 bases; nucleotides outside the gene matches: 7. The CDR3 is made up of 16 amino acids. CDR3 DNA: TGTGCCAGCAGTGATCCGGACAGGGCTGGTAATTCACCCCTCCACTTT. This gives the protein CASSDPDRAGNSPLHF.

This chain uses TRBV5-1 with TRBJ1-1; no firm D call. Germline assignment: CDR1 SGHRS and CDR2 YFSETQ. The V end was cut by 1 base, the J end by 1 base, with 8 bases between. The CDR3 extends over 14 amino acids. DNA for the CDR3: TGCGCCAGCAGCTTGCAACACGAGAACACTGAAGCTTTCTTT. Translated, it gives CASSLQHENTEAFF.

V usage is TRBV5-1 and J usage is TRBJ2-2, with a tentative D call TRBD1 (5 bases). CDR1 is SGHRS, CDR2 YFSETQ, per germline. The ends were cut back, 0 bases at V and 5 bases at J, with 8 bases in the middle. The CDR3 sequence is 14 residues long. The CDR3 region is CASSLEGQTGELFF. DNA of the CDR3: TGCGCCAGCAGCTTGGAGGGGCAGACCGGGGAGCTGTTTTTT.